This entry lists 30 T cell receptor beta chains sequenced from one sample in a study of cytotoxic CD8 clonotypes in ibrutinib-treated CLL. Generated by immunoSEQ multiplex PCR, the TCRdb table keeps only in-frame clones and is missing some. The sample lists roughly 150,000 clones; 81% were seen once. Sequenced here: PBMCs, sampled after 12 months of ibrutinib treatment. These receptor sequences come from a human donor with chronic lymphocytic leukemia.

The V call is TRBV2, the J call TRBJ2-1; the D call may be TRBD1 or TRBD2 (5 bases each). CDR1 and CDR2 from the germline V gene are SNHLY and FYNNEI. The CDR3 consists of 17 residues. V lost 4 bases and J 0 bases, leaving 16 bases between the germline ends. This CDR3 reads CASSVGTGWGSYNEQFF. CDR3 nucleotide sequence: TGTGCCAGCAGTGTGGGGACGGGATGGGGCTCCTACAATGAGCAGTTCTTC.

V usage is TRBV9 and J usage is TRBJ1-2; tentative D call: TRBD1 (6 bases). V was shortened by 3 bases and J by 5 bases, with 23 bases between the two germline ends. From germline, CDR1 is SGDLS and CDR2 YYNGEE. CDR3 length: 17 amino acids. CDR3 protein: CASSDQSGHRRGYGYTF. The CDR3 coding sequence is TGTGCCAGCAGCGATCAATCGGGACATCGAAGGGGATATGGCTACACCTTC. The whole variable domain, remainder taken from reference TRBV9 and TRBJ1-2, is DSGVTQTPKHLITATGQRVTLRCSPRSGDLSVYWYQQSLDQGLQFLIQYYNGEERAKGNILERFSAQQFPDLHSELNLSSLELGDSALYFCASSDQSGHRRGYGYTFGSGTRLTVV.

This chain uses TRBV30 with TRBJ1-6; D ambiguous. Germline values: CDR1 GTSNPN, CDR2 SVGIG (reference sequence). Trimming took 4 bases from V and 3 from J, leaving 10 bases between them. The CDR3 has 14 amino acids. The CDR3 DNA reads as TGTGCCTGGACTGAGGGTATCTATAATTCACCCCTCCACTTT. Amino acid sequence: CAWTEGIYNSPLHF.

V and J are TRBV4-2 and TRBJ2-3, with 11 bases that match TRBD2. Per germline, CDR1 LGHNA and CDR2 YNFKEQ. The trim removed 2 bases at V and 6 bases at J, leaving 10 bases unmatched. CDR3 size: 17 residues. The CDR3 DNA is TGTGCCAGCAGCCAAAGGGGGGTGACTAGCGGGGATGATACGCAGTATTTT. Translation gives CASSQRGVTSGDDTQYF.

The chain recombines TRBV7-9 with TRBJ2-3; D possibly corresponds to TRBD1 (6 bases). Between the trimmed V and J ends, which lost 5 bases and 3 bases, there was a span of 18 bases. CDR3 length: 16 residues. CDR1 is SEHNR and CDR2 is FQNEAQ in the germline V gene (reference sequence). As DNA, the CDR3 is TGTGCCAGCAGCGCCGGACAGCCACGATGGACAGATACGCAGTATTTT. It encodes CASSAGQPRWTDTQYF.

CDR3 DNA sequence: TGTGCCAGCAGCCCTAACGGGGTTATGAACACTGAAGCTTTCTTT. This translates into CASSPNGVMNTEAFF. This chain links TRBV28 with TRBJ1-1, with D hard to call. There are 15 residues in the CDR3. CDR1 and CDR2 (germline): MDHEN, SYDVKM. V lost 6 bases and J lost 0, with 14 bases in between. Variable domain in full (rest from reference TRBV28 and TRBJ1-1): DVKVTQSSRYLVKRTGEKVFLECVQDMDHENMFWYRQDPGLGLRLIYFSYDVKMKEKGDIPEGYSVSREKKERFSLILESASTNQTSMYLCASSPNGVMNTEAFFGQGTRLTVV.

This clone was counted once. CDR3: CASGWAGGSSTGNYEQYF. The CDR3 region has the DNA TGTGCTAGTGGCTGGGCGGGGGGAAGTAGCACCGGGAACTACGAGCAGTACTTC. The chain has TRBV12-5 and TRBJ2-7; 8 bases map to TRBD2. This CDR3 has 18 residues. V gave up 6 bases and J gave up 3 bases; unmatched junction bases: 19. Germline CDR1 reads LGHNT; CDR2 reads FRNRAP.

The rearrangement joins TRBV5-1 to TRBJ2-1; no definite D call. Trimming shortened V by 1 base and J by 8 bases, and 7 bases separated the two germline ends. This CDR3 spans 12 amino acids. Germline loops: CDR1 SGHRS, CDR2 YFSETQ. The CDR3 sequence is CASSLTLDEQFF. The CDR3 coding sequence is TGCGCCAGCAGCTTGACTTTGGATGAGCAGTTCTTC. Drawing the rest from reference TRBV5-1 and TRBJ2-1, the complete variable domain is KAGVTQTPRYLIKTRGQQVTLSCSPISGHRSVSWYQQTPGQGLQFLFEYFSETQRNKGNFPGRFSGRQFSNSRSEMNVSTLELGDSALYLCASSLTLDEQFFGPGTRLTVL.

This CDR3 is CASSSYGDYGYTF. Written as DNA, the CDR3 is TGTGCCAGCAGTTCATACGGGGACTATGGCTACACCTTC. The chain combines TRBV28 with TRBJ1-2; D is undetermined. The V end lost 4 bases, the J end lost 3 bases, and 9 bases lay between the germline ends. The CDR3 is 13 amino acids. Germline V gene sequence: CDR1 MDHEN, CDR2 SYDVKM.

The V gene is TRBV4-1, the J gene TRBJ2-7; TRBD1 is a possible D gene (5 bases). Germline values: CDR1 MGHRA, CDR2 YSYEKL. The CDR3 spans 16 residues. V lost 0 bases, J lost 4 bases, and 16 bases lay in between. The CDR3 nucleotides are TGCGCCAGCAGCCAAGATCATCGAACAGGACCTTACGAGCAGTACTTC. As protein: CASSQDHRTGPYEQYF.

The V call is TRBV29-1, the J call TRBJ1-1, with D tentatively TRBD1 (6 bases). The CDR3 contains 13 residues. V was cut by 2 bases and J by 3 bases, with 10 bases left in between. Germline assignment: CDR1 SQVTM and CDR2 ANQGSEA. This chain's CDR3 is CSVESRGYTEAFF. CDR3 DNA sequence: TGCAGCGTTGAATCCAGGGGCTACACTGAAGCTTTCTTT.

The rearrangement uses TRBV7-3 and TRBJ2-7, with D unclear. The CDR3 length is 15 residues. From germline, CDR1 is SGHTA and CDR2 FQGTGA. The germline V and J ends were trimmed by 1 base and 0 bases, with 10 bases remaining between them. The CDR3 loop reads CASSLRDSPSYEQYF. CDR3 nucleotide sequence: TGTGCCAGCAGCTTAAGGGATTCCCCCTCCTACGAGCAGTACTTC.

The chain joins TRBV7-9 to TRBJ1-1; 9 bases are shared with TRBD1. The V gene's germline CDR1 is SEHNR and CDR2 FQNEAQ (reference sequence). The V gene end was trimmed by 4 bases and the J gene end by 6 bases; junction bases not matched to a gene: 12. CDR3 length equals 16 residues. Here the CDR3 reads CASSWGQGEKSPEAFF. The CDR3 nucleotides are TGTGCCAGCAGCTGGGGACAGGGTGAAAAAAGCCCTGAAGCTTTCTTT.

J is TRBJ1-1 and V is TRBV4-2, with D tentatively TRBD1 (5 bases). Germline-derived CDR1 and CDR2 are LGHNA and YNFKEQ. The V and J ends lost 1 base and 6 bases respectively, with 21 bases between them. This CDR3 has 17 residues. The CDR3 loop is CASSQGWDFQRGPEAFF. The CDR3 bases are TGTGCCAGCAGCCAAGGGTGGGACTTCCAGCGAGGTCCTGAAGCTTTCTTT.

This clone was detected only once. The J gene is TRBJ2-7, the V gene TRBV7-9; D ambiguous. Between the trimmed V and J ends, which lost 6 bases and 6 bases, there was a span of 18 bases. The germline CDR1 and CDR2 sequences are SEHNR and FQNEAQ (reference sequence). The CDR3 is made up of 14 amino acids. For the CDR3, the DNA is TGTGCCAGCAGGGAGAACCGGGTTGGAGCCGAGCAGTACTTC. Amino acids: CASRENRVGAEQYF. Combining the CDR3 with reference TRBV7-9 and TRBJ2-7 gives the whole variable domain DTGVSQNPRHKITKRGQNVTFRCDPISEHNRLYWYRQTLGQGPEFLTYFQNEAQLEKSRLLSDRFSAERPKGSFSTLEIQRTEQGDSAMYLCASRENRVGAEQYFGPGTRLTVT.

The rearrangement links TRBV7-3 to TRBJ2-6; 9 nucleotides align to TRBD1. Trimming at V came to 4 bases and at J to 0 bases, leaving 7 bases not matched to a gene. CDR1 is SGHTA, CDR2 FQGTGA, per germline. The CDR3 runs 18 residues. For the CDR3, the DNA is TGTGCCAGCAGCTCAAAGACAGGGGGAGGCTCTGGGGCCAACGTCCTGACTTTC. Its translation: CASSSKTGGGSGANVLTF.

J is TRBJ2-5 and V is TRBV27; 8 positions match TRBD1. The V segment lost 6 bases and the J segment 6 bases; nucleotides outside the gene matches: 6. Germline CDR1 and CDR2: MNHEY and SMNVEV (reference sequence). The CDR3 is made up of 13 amino acids. The CDR3 DNA is TGTGCCAGCAGCAGGACAGGGACGAAGACCCAGTACTTC. It specifies CASSRTGTKTQYF.

V and J are TRBV9 and TRBJ2-1; D is possibly TRBD1 or TRBD2 (5 bases each). Germline-derived CDR1 and CDR2 are SGDLS and YYNGEE. With 0 bases removed from V and 8 bases from J, the gap between germline ends came to 30 bases. This CDR3 is 20 amino acids long. The CDR3 loop is CASSVGDPLNSNNFPDEQFF. DNA for the CDR3: TGTGCCAGCAGCGTAGGGGACCCGTTGAACAGCAACAACTTTCCGGATGAGCAGTTCTTC. The full variable domain, with the rest looked up from reference TRBV9 and TRBJ2-1, is DSGVTQTPKHLITATGQRVTLRCSPRSGDLSVYWYQQSLDQGLQFLIQYYNGEERAKGNILERFSAQQFPDLHSELNLSSLELGDSALYFCASSVGDPLNSNNFPDEQFFGPGTRLTVL.

This clone has just a few counts. This chain joins TRBV7-2 and TRBJ1-1; TRBD1 might be the D (6 bases). The CDR3 runs 16 residues. CDR1 SGHTA and CDR2 FQGNSA come from the germline V gene. The ends were cut back, 1 base at V and 0 bases at J, with 12 bases in the middle. CDR3 coding DNA: TGTGCCAGCAGCTTAGAGTCGGGGGCCATGAACACTGAAGCTTTCTTT. Residues: CASSLESGAMNTEAFF.

The chain joins TRBV29-1 to TRBJ1-6; no firm D call. V dropped 4 bases and J dropped 6 bases, with 10 bases sitting between them. Germline CDR1 and CDR2: SQVTM and ANQGSEA. The CDR3 has 13 amino acids. CDR3 in amino acids: CSVGQNPNSPLHF. CDR3 nucleotides: TGCAGCGTTGGGCAAAATCCTAATTCACCCCTCCACTTT.

The chain recombines TRBV7-9 with TRBJ2-1; 11 bases map to TRBD1. CDR3 length: 15 amino acids. The ends lost 5 bases at V and 5 bases at J; junction bases unmatched: 5. Per the germline V gene, CDR1 is SEHNR and CDR2 is FQNEAQ (reference sequence). The CDR3 is CASSLRDRGDNEQFF. In DNA, the CDR3 is TGTGCCAGCAGCCTCCGGGACAGGGGGGACAATGAGCAGTTCTTC.

This clone was counted once. This chain connects TRBV7-2 to TRBJ2-7; TRBD1 agrees at 8 bases. V lost 3 bases and J lost 6; bases outside the gene matches: 7. CDR3 length equals 14 residues. Germline V gene data show CDR1 as SGHTA and CDR2 as FQGNSA. DNA of the CDR3: TGTGCCAGCAGCTTCACAGGGGGACGGGGCGAGCAGTACTTC. Translated: CASSFTGGRGEQYF. The variable domain in full, completed from reference TRBV7-2 and TRBJ2-7, reads GAGVSQSPSNKVTEKGKDVELRCDPISGHTALYWYRQSLGQGLEFLIYFQGNSAPDKSGLPSDRFSAERTGGSVSTLTIQRTQQEDSAVYLCASSFTGGRGEQYFGPGTRLTVT.

This rearrangement joins TRBV4-2 to TRBJ2-5; 9 bases align to TRBD2. Germline assignment: CDR1 LGHNA and CDR2 YNFKEQ. The CDR3 is made up of 16 amino acids. V gave up 2 bases and J gave up 4 bases; unmatched junction bases: 8. The CDR3 nucleotides read TGTGCCAGCAGCCAAATTGGCGGGGGGGCCTCAGAGACCCAGTACTTC. It encodes CASSQIGGGASETQYF.

V gene TRBV6-5 combines with J gene TRBJ1-2; no reliable D call. The germline CDR1 and CDR2 sequences are MNHEY and SVGAGI. Between the trimmed V and J ends, which lost 4 bases and 0 bases, there was a span of 15 bases. This CDR3 is 16 amino acids long. CDR3 DNA sequence: TGTGCCAGCAGTTTGAGAAGAGATACGACTAACTATGGCTACACCTTC. Translated: CASSLRRDTTNYGYTF.

The J gene is TRBJ1-4, the V gene TRBV5-1; D not resolved. The CDR3 contains 16 residues. The V gene lost 3 bases and the J gene lost 7 bases, with 19 bases spanning the gap. CDR1 is SGHRS, CDR2 YFSETQ, per germline. The CDR3 here is CASSWADLGPSEKLFF. The CDR3, as DNA: TGCGCCAGCAGCTGGGCGGACCTAGGTCCCTCTGAAAAACTGTTTTTT.

V gene TRBV5-6 combines with J gene TRBJ2-7; TRBD2 is a possible D gene (6 bases). This CDR3 is 16 amino acids long. The germline V gene has CDR1 SGHDT and CDR2 YYEEEE. Trimming removed 2 bases from V and 6 bases from J, with 21 bases in between. The CDR3 DNA reads TGTGCCAGCAGCTTACCTTTTTCCGGGTCCGGGGGCGAGCAGTACTTC. Encoded protein: CASSLPFSGSGGEQYF.

This clone appeared once. This chain uses TRBV5-6 with TRBJ2-3; D is possibly TRBD1 (5 bases). Deletions cut 4 bases from V and 0 bases from J, with 18 bases between. The CDR3 runs 17 residues. Germline CDR1 is SGHDT and CDR2 is YYEEEE. The DNA for the CDR3 is TGTGCCAGCAGCCGAACCTCTAGGACACTTAGCACAGATACGCAGTATTTT. Translation: CASSRTSRTLSTDTQYF.

The rearrangement uses TRBV5-1 and TRBJ2-2, with D possibly TRBD1 on 6 matching bases. The CDR3 covers 17 residues. Germline assignment: CDR1 SGHRS and CDR2 YFSETQ. V was cut by 5 bases and J by 0 bases, with 17 bases left in between. The CDR3: CASSSVGGPANTGELFF. CDR3 nucleotide sequence: TGCGCCAGCAGTTCCGTAGGGGGACCCGCGAACACCGGGGAGCTGTTTTTT.

This chain links TRBV19 with TRBJ1-2, with unresolved D. The CDR3 contains 12 residues. Per the germline V gene, CDR1 is LNHDA and CDR2 is SQIVND (reference sequence). V was trimmed by 3 bases and J by 3 bases, leaving 5 bases between them. CDR3 nucleotides: TGTGCCAGTAGTATCCGGGACTATGGCTACACCTTC. Amino acid sequence: CASSIRDYGYTF. Complete variable domain (other parts from reference TRBV19 and TRBJ1-2): DGGITQSPKYLFRKEGQNVTLSCEQNLNHDAMYWYRQDPGQGLRLIYYSQIVNDFQKGDIAEGYSVSREKKESFPLTVTSAQKNPTAFYLCASSIRDYGYTFGSGTRLTVV.

V gene TRBV10-3 combines with J gene TRBJ2-6; possibly TRBD1 for D (6 bases). CDR1 is ENHRY, CDR2 SYGVKD, per germline. This CDR3 contains 18 residues. Trimming cost V 4 bases and J 0 bases, with 16 bases left between them. CDR3 protein: CAISVVGQKSSGANVLTF. The CDR3 nucleotides are TGTGCCATCAGTGTGGTTGGACAGAAAAGCTCTGGGGCCAACGTCCTGACTTTC.